This T cell receptor (beta chain) was sequenced during a study of CD8+CD57+ T cells in acquired aplastic anemia. Overall study findings and caveats: Significant differences in CD8+ Simpson's diversity were not observed between patients and controls.

The authors sequenced patients whose flow cytometry had shown CD8+CD57+ cell expansion. Each patient carried a diagnosis of severe acquired aplastic anemia. Patients had not yet gotten any therapy when their blood was taken for sampling. V dropped 9 bases and J dropped 2; count of bases not matched to a gene: 10. The CDR3 length is 15 residues. The germline V gene has CDR1 ENHRY and CDR2 SYGVKD. As regards this clonotype: Its antigen is undetermined.

Genomic DNA acted as the template from which TCR beta VDJ combination and CDR3 sequence profiling were carried out. TCRdb re-derived calls from the reads in MiXCR, one entry per CDR3 protein. The sample consists of some 150,000 distinct CDR3 sequences, 52% of them appearing once. This clonotype was sampled from a human donor with aplastic anemia. Sequenced: sorted CD4+, CD8+, or CD8+CD57+ T cells (not recorded which) from PBMCs. The chain has TRBV10-3 and TRBJ2-3; 8 bases are shared with TRBD2. DNA of the CDR3: TGTGCCATTCGGGCTTTAGCGGGGATCACAGATACGCAGTATTTT. It encodes CAIRALAGITDTQYF.